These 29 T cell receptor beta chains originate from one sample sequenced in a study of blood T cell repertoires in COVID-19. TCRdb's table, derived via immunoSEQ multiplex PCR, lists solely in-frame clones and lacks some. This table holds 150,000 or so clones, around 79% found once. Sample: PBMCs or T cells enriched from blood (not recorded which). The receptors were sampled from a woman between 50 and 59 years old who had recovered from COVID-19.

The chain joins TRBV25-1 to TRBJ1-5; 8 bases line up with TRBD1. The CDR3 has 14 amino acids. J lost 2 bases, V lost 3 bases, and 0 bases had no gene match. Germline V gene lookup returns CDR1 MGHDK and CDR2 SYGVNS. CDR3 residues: CASSDRGRNQPQHF. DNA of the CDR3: TGTGCCAGCAGTGACAGGGGGCGCAATCAGCCCCAGCATTTT.

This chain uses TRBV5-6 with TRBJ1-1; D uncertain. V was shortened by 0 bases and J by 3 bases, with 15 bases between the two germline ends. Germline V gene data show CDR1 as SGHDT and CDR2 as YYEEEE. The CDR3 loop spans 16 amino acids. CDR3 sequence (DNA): TGTGCCAGCAGCTTGGTTCACCGGGTTCGGCACACTGAAGCTTTCTTT. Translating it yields CASSLVHRVRHTEAFF.

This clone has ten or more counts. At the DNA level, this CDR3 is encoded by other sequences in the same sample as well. CDR3: CASSAGLADYNEQFF. In DNA, the CDR3 is TGTGCCAGCAGCGCAGGACTAGCGGACTACAATGAGCAGTTCTTC. The V and J genes are TRBV9 and TRBJ2-1; 10 bases agree with TRBD2. V dropped 3 bases and J dropped 3; count of bases not matched to a gene: 3. Germline-derived CDR1 and CDR2 are SGDLS and YYNGEE. The CDR3 sequence is 15 residues long.

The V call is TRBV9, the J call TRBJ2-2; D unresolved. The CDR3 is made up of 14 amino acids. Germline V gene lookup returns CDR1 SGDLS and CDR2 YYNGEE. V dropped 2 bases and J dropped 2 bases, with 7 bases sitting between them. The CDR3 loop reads CASSVSVNTGELFF. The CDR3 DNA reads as TGTGCCAGCAGCGTTTCAGTAAACACCGGGGAGCTGTTTTTT. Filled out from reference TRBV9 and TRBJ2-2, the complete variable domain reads DSGVTQTPKHLITATGQRVTLRCSPRSGDLSVYWYQQSLDQGLQFLIQYYNGEERAKGNILERFSAQQFPDLHSELNLSSLELGDSALYFCASSVSVNTGELFFGEGSRLTVL.

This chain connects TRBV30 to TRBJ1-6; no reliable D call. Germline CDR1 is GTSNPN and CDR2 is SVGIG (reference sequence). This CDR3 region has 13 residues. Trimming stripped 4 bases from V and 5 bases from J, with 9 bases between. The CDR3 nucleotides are TGTGCCTGGACCGACCGGGATAATTCACCCCTCCACTTT. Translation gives CAWTDRDNSPLHF.

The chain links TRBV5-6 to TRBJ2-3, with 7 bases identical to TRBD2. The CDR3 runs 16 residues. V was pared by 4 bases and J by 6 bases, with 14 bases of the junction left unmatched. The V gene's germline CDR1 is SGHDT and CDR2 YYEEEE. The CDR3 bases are TGTGCCAGCAGCCGCCCTTGGGGAGCGGGAACGGATACGCAGTATTTT. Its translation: CASSRPWGAGTDTQYF.

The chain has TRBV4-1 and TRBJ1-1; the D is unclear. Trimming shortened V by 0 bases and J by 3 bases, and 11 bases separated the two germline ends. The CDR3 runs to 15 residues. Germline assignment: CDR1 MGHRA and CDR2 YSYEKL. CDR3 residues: CASSQDTGGYTEAFF. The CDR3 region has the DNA TGCGCCAGCAGCCAAGACACCGGTGGTTACACTGAAGCTTTCTTT.

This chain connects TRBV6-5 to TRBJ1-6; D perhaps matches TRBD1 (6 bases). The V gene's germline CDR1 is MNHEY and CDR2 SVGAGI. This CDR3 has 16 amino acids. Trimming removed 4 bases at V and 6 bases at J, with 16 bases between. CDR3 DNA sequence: TGTGCCAGCAGTTGGGACACAGACTCACTTAATTCACCCCTCCACTTT. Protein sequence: CASSWDTDSLNSPLHF.

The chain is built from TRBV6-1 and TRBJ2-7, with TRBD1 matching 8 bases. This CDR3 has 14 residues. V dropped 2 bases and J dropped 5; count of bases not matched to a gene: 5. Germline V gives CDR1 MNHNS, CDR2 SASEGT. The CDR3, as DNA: TGTGCCAGCAGTGAACGGACAGGGATCGACGAGCAGTACTTC. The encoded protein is CASSERTGIDEQYF.

This CDR3 reads CASSLEGALPNTEAFF. For the CDR3, the DNA is TGCGCCAGCAGCTTGGAAGGGGCCCTCCCGAACACTGAAGCTTTCTTT. This chain connects TRBV5-1 to TRBJ1-1, with D possibly TRBD1 on 5 matching bases. CDR3 length: 16 residues. Germline CDR1 reads SGHRS; CDR2 reads YFSETQ. Trimming took off 0 bases at V and 1 base at J, with 13 bases between the two ends.

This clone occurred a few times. Here the CDR3 DNA reads TGTGCCAGCAGCCCTGGACTAGTAGGGCAGTTCTTC. It encodes CASSPGLVGQFF. V gene TRBV7-6 combines with J gene TRBJ2-1; 7 bases map to TRBD2. The CDR3 totals 12 residues. Germline trimming cut 5 bases from V and 12 bases from J; bases unmatched to any gene: 7. CDR1 SGHVS and CDR2 FNYEAQ come from the germline V gene.

The CDR3 DNA reads as TGTGCCTGGAGTGCGGGTAACACCGGGGAGCTGTTTTTT. Translated: CAWSAGNTGELFF. This rearrangement joins TRBV30 to TRBJ2-2; D unclear. The CDR3 has 13 amino acids. The V gene lost 1 base and the J gene lost 2 bases, with 5 bases spanning the gap. The germline CDR1 and CDR2 sequences are GTSNPN and SVGIG (reference sequence).

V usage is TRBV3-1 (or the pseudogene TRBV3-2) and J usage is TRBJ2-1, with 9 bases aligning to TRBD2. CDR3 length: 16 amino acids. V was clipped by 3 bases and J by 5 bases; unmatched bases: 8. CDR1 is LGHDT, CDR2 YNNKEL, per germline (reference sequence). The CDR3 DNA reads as TGTGCCAGCAGCCACCGGGGAGCTAGCGGGAACAATGAGCAGTTCTTC. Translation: CASSHRGASGNNEQFF.

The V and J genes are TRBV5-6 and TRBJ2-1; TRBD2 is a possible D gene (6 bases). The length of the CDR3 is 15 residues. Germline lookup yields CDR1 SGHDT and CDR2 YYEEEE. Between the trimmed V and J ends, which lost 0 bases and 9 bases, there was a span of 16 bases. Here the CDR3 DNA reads TGTGCCAGCAGCTTGGGGGTCGGGAGCCGGGCTGAGCAGTTCTTC. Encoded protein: CASSLGVGSRAEQFF.

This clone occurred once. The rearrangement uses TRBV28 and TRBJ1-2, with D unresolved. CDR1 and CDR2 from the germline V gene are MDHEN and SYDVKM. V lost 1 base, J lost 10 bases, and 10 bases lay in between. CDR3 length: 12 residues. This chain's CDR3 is CASSLFEGSYTF. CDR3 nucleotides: TGTGCCAGCAGTTTATTTGAGGGTTCCTACACCTTC.

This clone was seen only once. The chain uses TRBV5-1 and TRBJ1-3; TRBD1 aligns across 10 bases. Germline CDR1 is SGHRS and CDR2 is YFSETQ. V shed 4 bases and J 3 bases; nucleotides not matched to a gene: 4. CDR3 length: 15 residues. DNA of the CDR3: TGCGCCAGCAGCGACGGGACAGGGGTTGGAAACACCATATATTTT. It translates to CASSDGTGVGNTIYF.

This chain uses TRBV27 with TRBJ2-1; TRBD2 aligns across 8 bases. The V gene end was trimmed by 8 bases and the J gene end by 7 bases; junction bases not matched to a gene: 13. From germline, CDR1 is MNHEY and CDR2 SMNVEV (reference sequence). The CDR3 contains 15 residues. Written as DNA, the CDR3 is TGTGCCAGCGGGAAAAGCGGGGGCCCTGGGAATGAGCAGTTCTTC. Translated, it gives CASGKSGGPGNEQFF.

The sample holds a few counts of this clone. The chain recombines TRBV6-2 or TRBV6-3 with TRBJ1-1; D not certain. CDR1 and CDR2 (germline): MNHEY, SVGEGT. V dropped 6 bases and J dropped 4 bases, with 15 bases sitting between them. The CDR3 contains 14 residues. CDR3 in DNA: TGTGCCAGCAGCATCCACGGGGAGAGCACTGAAGCTTTCTTT. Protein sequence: CASSIHGESTEAFF.

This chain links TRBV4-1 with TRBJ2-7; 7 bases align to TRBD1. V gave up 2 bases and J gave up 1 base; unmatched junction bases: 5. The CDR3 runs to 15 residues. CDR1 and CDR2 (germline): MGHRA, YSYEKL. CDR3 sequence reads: CASSQPTGRSYEQYF. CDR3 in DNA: TGCGCCAGCAGCCAACCGACAGGGAGATCCTACGAGCAGTACTTC.

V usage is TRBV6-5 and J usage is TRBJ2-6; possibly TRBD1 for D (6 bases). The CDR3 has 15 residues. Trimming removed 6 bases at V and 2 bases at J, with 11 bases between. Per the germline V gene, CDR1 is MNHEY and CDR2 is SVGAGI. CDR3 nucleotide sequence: TGTGCCAGCAGCAGGGGTATCACTGGGGCCAACGTCCTGACTTTC. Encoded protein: CASSRGITGANVLTF.

CDR3 in DNA: TGTGCCAGCATTCACGGGGGGGGCACAGATACGCAGTATTTT. Amino acids: CASIHGGGTDTQYF. V gene TRBV28 combines with J gene TRBJ2-3; 8 bases are shared with TRBD2. The CDR3 contains 14 residues. CDR1 and CDR2 from the germline V gene are MDHEN and SYDVKM. The junction had 4 bases not matched to a gene; V was cut back by 7 bases and J by 1 base.

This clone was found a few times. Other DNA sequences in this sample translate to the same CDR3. As DNA, the CDR3 is TGTGCCAGCAGCGTAGGGACAGGGAATGAAAAACTGTTTTTT. It specifies CASSVGTGNEKLFF. V is TRBV9 and J is TRBJ1-4; 8 positions match TRBD1. The CDR3 runs 14 residues. The trim removed 0 bases at V and 5 bases at J, leaving 0 bases unmatched. Germline assignment: CDR1 SGDLS and CDR2 YYNGEE.

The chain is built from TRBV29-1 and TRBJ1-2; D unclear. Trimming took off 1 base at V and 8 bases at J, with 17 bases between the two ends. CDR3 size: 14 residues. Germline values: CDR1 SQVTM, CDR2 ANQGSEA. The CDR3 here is CSVEGWGDVGGYTF. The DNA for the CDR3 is TGCAGCGTTGAAGGGTGGGGAGACGTTGGGGGCTACACCTTC.

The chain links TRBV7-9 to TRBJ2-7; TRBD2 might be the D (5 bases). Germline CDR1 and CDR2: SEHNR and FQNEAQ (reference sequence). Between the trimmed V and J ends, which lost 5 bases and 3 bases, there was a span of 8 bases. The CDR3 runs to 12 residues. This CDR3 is CASSREGYEQYF. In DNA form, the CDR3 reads TGTGCCAGCAGCCGAGAGGGCTACGAGCAGTACTTC.

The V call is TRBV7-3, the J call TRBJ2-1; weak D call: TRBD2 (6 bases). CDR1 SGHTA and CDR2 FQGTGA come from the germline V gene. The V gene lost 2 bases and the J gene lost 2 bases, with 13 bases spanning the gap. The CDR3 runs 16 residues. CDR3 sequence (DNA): TGTGCCAGCAGCTTATTGGGTAGCGGAGCCTACAATGAGCAGTTCTTC. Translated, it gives CASSLLGSGAYNEQFF.

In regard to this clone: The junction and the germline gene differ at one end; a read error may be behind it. The CDR3 DNA reads TGTGCCAGCAGTCCCACGGGACAGTACGTCTTAAACGCCTTT. It specifies CASSPTGQYVLNAF. The chain has TRBV7-2 and TRBJ1-1, with 7 bases fitting TRBD1. The CDR3 consists of 14 residues. Germline V lookup: CDR1 SGHTA, CDR2 FQGNSA.

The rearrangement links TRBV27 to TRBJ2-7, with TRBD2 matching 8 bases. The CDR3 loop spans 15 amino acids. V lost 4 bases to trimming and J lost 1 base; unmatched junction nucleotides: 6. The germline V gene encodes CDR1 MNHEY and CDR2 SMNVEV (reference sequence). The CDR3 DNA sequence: TGTGCCAGCAGTTCGGGAGGGATAGGGTCCTACGAGCAGTACTTC. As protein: CASSSGGIGSYEQYF.

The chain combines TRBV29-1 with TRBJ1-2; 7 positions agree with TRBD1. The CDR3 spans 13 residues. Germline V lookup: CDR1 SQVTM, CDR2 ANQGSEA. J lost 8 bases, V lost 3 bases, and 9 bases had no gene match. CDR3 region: CSVEGPGGNGYTF. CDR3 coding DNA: TGCAGCGTTGAGGGCCCAGGGGGTAACGGCTACACCTTC.

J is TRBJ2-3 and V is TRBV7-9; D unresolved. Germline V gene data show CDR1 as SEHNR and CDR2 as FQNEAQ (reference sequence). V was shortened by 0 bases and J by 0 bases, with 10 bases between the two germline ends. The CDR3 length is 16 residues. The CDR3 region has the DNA TGTGCCAGCAGCTTAGCGCCGACACTTAGCACAGATACGCAGTATTTT. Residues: CASSLAPTLSTDTQYF.